This is a list of T cell receptor beta chains from one sample in a study of T cells after yellow fever vaccination. TCRdb reanalysed the 5' RACE reads using MiXCR and keeps one entry per CDR3 protein. This table has 200,000 to 250,000 distinct CDR3 sequences, about 7% appearing once. Sequencing was performed on CD4+ T cells sorted from PBMCs, taken 15 days after the yellow fever booster vaccination. These receptors originate from a man aged 25 to 40 who received the YFV17D yellow fever vaccine. The CDR3 runs from the conserved cysteine through the conserved F or W. A D gene is named only where the DNA matches it firmly. Expanded clones get a size class; other rows say once, few or many, or leave the size out.

d_call clone_size j_call v_call cdr3_nt cdr3_aa
- many TRBJ2-2 TRBV7-2 TGTGCCAGCAGCTCAACAGTGCCCGGGGAGCTGTTTTTT CASSSTVPGELFF
- many TRBJ2-3 TRBV28 TGTGCCAGCAGCCCGGGAGTGACAGATACGCAGTATTTT CASSPGVTDTQYF
TRBD2 - TRBJ2-5 TRBV9 TGTGCCAGCAGCGTATCCCCTAGCGGGAGCGGTCGAGAGACCCAGTACTTC CASSVSPSGSGRETQYF
TRBD2 few TRBJ2-2 TRBV3-1 TGTGCCAGCAGCGCACCGGGACTAGCGAACACCGGGGAGCTGTTTTTT CASSAPGLANTGELFF
- - TRBJ2-6 TRBV14 TGTGCCAGCAGCCAGGAAGGGCATAGGAGATCTGGGGCCAACGTCCTGACTTTC CASSQEGHRRSGANVLTF
TRBD1 many TRBJ1-3 TRBV12-3/TRBV12-4 TGTGCCAGCAGGGTCCACAGGGGCGACGTTGGAAACACCATATATTTT CASRVHRGDVGNTIYF
- - TRBJ2-3 TRBV20-1 TGCAGTGCTAACCGGGGTGACACAGATACGCAGTATTTT CSANRGDTDTQYF
- many TRBJ2-3 TRBV5-1 TGCGCCAGCAGCCCCCGGGCCATTGGGGGGTATACGCAGTATTTT CASSPRAIGGYTQYF
- - TRBJ2-5 TRBV23-1 TGCGCCAGCAGTCAATCCTGGAGGGGAGAAGAGACCCAGTACTTC CASSQSWRGEETQYF
- - TRBJ2-7 TRBV10-3 TGTGCCATCAGGAGCGGACGAGATGTCTACGAGCAGTACTTC CAIRSGRDVYEQYF